This T cell receptor beta chain was sequenced in a study of CD4 T cells in relation to SARS-CoV-2 and coronaviruses. This CDR3 has 15 amino acids. Germline loops: CDR1 LNHDA, CDR2 SQIVND (reference sequence). Trimming cost V 6 bases and J 0 bases, with 12 bases left between them. The unexposed donors gave CD4+ T cells in 2011-2018, prior to COVID-19. CD4+ T cells were isolated from the cells after 10 days of culture. Assay used: immunoSEQ multiplex PCR; TCRdb lists only in-frame clones, some missing. The sample has some 16,000 clones, 82% seen once. Points on this clone: Its target is not known.

The source is a human donor in good health. The genes are TRBV19 and TRBJ2-1, with D possibly matching TRBD2 (5 bases). Input material: CD4+ T cells from PBMCs, cultured in vitro. CDR3 sequence (DNA): TGTGCCAGTAGCCGCGGGCCGGGCTCCTACAATGAGCAGTTCTTC. Residues: CASSRGPGSYNEQFF.